The 9 T cell receptor beta chains below all came from one sample that was sequenced in a study of blood T cell repertoires in COVID-19. Data came from immunoSEQ multiplex PCR; TCRdb stores just in-frame clones and leaves some out. The sample comprises roughly 250,000 clones, about nine tenths of which are singletons, and around 1.2% rests with the top ten. The specimen was PBMCs or T cells enriched from blood (not recorded which). Every receptor here comes from a woman in her thirties or forties with acute COVID-19.

The gene calls are TRBV5-6 and TRBJ1-5, with 8 bases that match TRBD1. Losses at the gene ends were 1 base for V and 6 bases for J; bases not matched to a gene: 9. The CDR3 runs 16 residues. The germline V gene has CDR1 SGHDT and CDR2 YYEEEE. The CDR3 bases are TGTGCCAGCAGCTTGACCGGACAGGGCTGGGGTCAGCCCCAGCATTTT. It specifies CASSLTGQGWGQPQHF.

This chain connects TRBV20-1 to TRBJ2-1; the D is unclear. The germline V and J ends were trimmed by 3 bases and 1 base, with 4 bases remaining between them. The CDR3 runs to 12 residues. From germline, CDR1 is DFQATT and CDR2 SNEGSKA (reference sequence). CDR3 amino acids: CSASLSYNEQFF. The CDR3 DNA is TGCAGTGCTAGTTTATCCTACAATGAGCAGTTCTTC.

V usage is TRBV5-8 and J usage is TRBJ2-1, with 10 bases aligning to TRBD1. J lost 6 bases, V lost 3 bases, and 3 bases had no gene match. The CDR3 sequence is 14 residues long. Per germline, CDR1 SGHTS and CDR2 YDEGEE. CDR3 bases: TGTGCCAGCAGCTCGGGACAGGGGCGCAATGAGCAGTTCTTC. Its protein is CASSSGQGRNEQFF.

The chain couples TRBV7-9 to TRBJ2-3; D is uncertain. Germline V CDR1 and CDR2: SEHNR, FQNEAQ (reference sequence). The V end lost 5 bases, the J end lost 0 bases, and 12 bases lay between the germline ends. The CDR3 length is 15 residues. The CDR3 loop is CASSPRLPSTDTQYF. CDR3 nucleotide sequence: TGTGCCAGCAGCCCGCGGCTTCCTAGCACAGATACGCAGTATTTT.

V and J are TRBV18 and TRBJ1-1, with D maybe TRBD1 (6 bases). The V end was cut by 3 bases, the J end by 3 bases, with 14 bases between. The germline CDR1 and CDR2 sequences are KGHSH and LQKENI. The CDR3 extends over 15 amino acids. The CDR3: CASSPRAGEDTEAFF. DNA of the CDR3: TGTGCCAGCTCACCCAGGGCAGGGGAAGACACTGAAGCTTTCTTT.

J is TRBJ2-2 and V is TRBV6-5; a possible D gene is TRBD2 (6 bases). Germline CDR1 and CDR2: MNHEY and SVGAGI. This CDR3 has 13 residues. The germline V and J ends were trimmed by 7 bases and 7 bases, with 13 bases remaining between them. CDR3 DNA sequence: TGTGCCAGCAAGAGGACCGGGGGCGGGGAGCTGTTTTTT. It specifies CASKRTGGGELFF.

This sequence joins TRBV6-5 and TRBJ1-5, with D possibly matching TRBD1 (5 bases). The germline gives CDR1 MNHEY, CDR2 SVGAGI. V lost 6 bases and J lost 5, with 14 bases in between. The CDR3 totals 14 residues. The CDR3 DNA reads as TGTGCCAGCAGCCGGACAAAGGTGGATCAGCCCCAGCATTTT. The encoded protein is CASSRTKVDQPQHF.

V and J are TRBV27 and TRBJ2-7; 10 positions agree with TRBD2. V gave up 5 bases and J gave up 1 base; unmatched junction bases: 2. Germline V gene lookup returns CDR1 MNHEY and CDR2 SMNVEV (reference sequence). The CDR3 runs 14 residues. CDR3 in amino acids: CASSRTSGSYEQYV. CDR3 bases: TGTGCCAGCAGTAGGACTAGCGGATCCTACGAGCAGTACGTC.

As concerns this clone: Other DNA sequences in this specimen translate into the identical CDR3. The chain couples TRBV18 to TRBJ1-2; TRBD1 matches 9 bases. The CDR3 covers 14 residues. Germline CDR1 KGHSH, CDR2 LQKENI. The V gene end was trimmed by 3 bases and the J gene end by 1 base; junction bases not matched to a gene: 0. In DNA, the CDR3 is TGTGCCAGCTCACCGGGACAGGGTAACTATGGCTACACCTTC. Its protein product is CASSPGQGNYGYTF.